This is a list of T cell receptor beta chains from one sample in a study of a mutant IDH1 vaccine in newly diagnosed glioma. No antigen has been identified for these receptors. Only in-frame clones appear in the TCRdb table, and some are missing; sequencing was by immunoSEQ multiplex PCR. The sample shows tens of thousands of clones, 80% to 90% of them seen only once. Here the sequenced sample was PBMCs, taken from a glioma patient whose treatment included an IDH1 peptide vaccine. The receptors here all came from a man between 35 and 55 years old with glioma. The CDR3 runs from the conserved cysteine through the conserved F or W. A D gene is named only where the DNA matches it firmly. Expanded clones are given a class, and other clones once, few, many or no size at all.

>-|TRBV25-1|TRBD1|TRBJ1-1
TGTGCCAGCAGGGGACAGGTCCTAAACACTGAAGCTTTCTTT
CASRGQVLNTEAFF
>-|TRBV6-5|TRBD1|TRBJ2-7
TGTGCCAGCAGCCTTATACAGGGGAACGAGCAGTACTTC
CASSLIQGNEQYF
>-|TRBV5-6|TRBD1|TRBJ2-5
TGTGCCAGCAGCTCATTGGACAGGGGCACAGAGACCCAGTACTTC
CASSSLDRGTETQYF
>-|TRBV27|TRBD1|TRBJ2-2
TGTGCCAGCAGTATCCGGGACAGGGACACCGGGGAGCTGTTTTTT
CASSIRDRDTGELFF
>-|TRBV10-3|TRBD2|TRBJ2-7
TGTGCCATCAGTGAGTGGGCTAGCGGGAAAAACGAGCAGTACTTC
CAISEWASGKNEQYF
>-|TRBV29-1|TRBD1|TRBJ2-7
TGCAGCGTTGAAGATGGAGTGGGGACAGTCTACGAGCAGTACTTC
CSVEDGVGTVYEQYF
>-|TRBV6-5|TRBD1|TRBJ2-7
TGTGCCAGCAGTTATTTCGGGACAGGGGTCTACGAGCAGTACTTC
CASSYFGTGVYEQYF
>once|TRBV5-1|-|TRBJ2-2
TGCGCCAGCAGCTTGGCGATGGGGCGGGGTACGAGGACCGGGGAGCTGTTTTTT
CASSLAMGRGTRTGELFF
>-|TRBV6-6|TRBD2|TRBJ2-3
TGTGCCAGCAGTTCTCTAGCGGGAGCGGGAGATACGCAGTATTTT
CASSSLAGAGDTQYF
>-|TRBV7-2|TRBD2|TRBJ2-7
TGTGCCAGCAGCGACGCTGCGGGAGGCTCCTACGAGCAGTACTTC
CASSDAAGGSYEQYF
>-|TRBV6-5|TRBD2|TRBJ2-3
TGTGCCAGCAGTTCTCTAGCGGGAGCGGGAGATACGCAGTATTTT
CASSSLAGAGDTQYF
>-|TRBV23-1|TRBD1|TRBJ2-5
TGCGCCAGCAGTCATCCGGACAGGGATTTACAAGAGACCCAGTACTTC
CASSHPDRDLQETQYF
>-|TRBV29-1|-|TRBJ2-2
TGCAGCGTTGGACTTGGGAGGGGGTCACCCGGGGAGCTGTTTTTT
CSVGLGRGSPGELFF
>-|TRBV5-6|-|TRBJ2-3
TGTGCCAGCAGCTTGGTCAGGATCACAGATACGCAGTATTTT
CASSLVRITDTQYF
>-|TRBV6-6|-|TRBJ1-6
TGTGCCGCAGCTGGGTCCTCCTATAATTCACCCCTCCACTTT
CAAAGSSYNSPLHF
>-|TRBV21-1|-|TRBJ1-1
TGTGCCAGCAGCCTAAGGACAGGGGCCACCCCGATGAACACTGAAGCTTTCTTT
CASSLRTGATPMNTEAFF
>-|TRBV6-6|TRBD1|TRBJ2-6
TGTGCCAGCAGTCACACAGGGGCTGGGGCCAACGTCCTGACTTTC
CASSHTGAGANVLTF
>-|TRBV11-2|-|TRBJ1-2
TGTGCCAGCAGCTTACGATCCAGGGGTGCCTATGGCTACACCTTC
CASSLRSRGAYGYTF
>-|TRBV18|-|TRBJ2-5
TGTGCCAGCTCACCACCGAGCCAAGAGACCCAGTACTTC
CASSPPSQETQYF
>-|TRBV6-5|-|TRBJ2-7
TGTGCCAGCAGTTACGCCCAGGGGACCTACGAGCAGTACTTC
CASSYAQGTYEQYF
>-|TRBV7-2|-|TRBJ2-3
TGTGCCAGCAGCTTAGGGGGCAATACGCAGTATTTT
CASSLGGNTQYF
>once|TRBV6-1|-|TRBJ1-3
TGTGCCAGCATCCAATGGAGGGACGCTGGAAACACCATATATTTT
CASIQWRDAGNTIYF
>-|TRBV21-1|-|TRBJ2-2
TGTGCCAGCAGGACAGGGAACACCGGGGAGCTGTTTTTT
CASRTGNTGELFF
>few|TRBV7-2|TRBD2|TRBJ2-4
TGTGCCAGCAGCTGGGAGGGAAACATTCAGTACTTC
CASSWEGNIQYF
>-|TRBV25-1|-|TRBJ2-7
TGTGCCAGCAGGGAGACAGCCTCCTACGAGCAGTACTTC
CASRETASYEQYF
>-|TRBV4-3|-|TRBJ2-2
TGCGCCAGCAGCCAAGGGGGCGGGGAGCTGTTTTTT
CASSQGGGELFF
>once|TRBV7-6|TRBD2|TRBJ2-1
TGTGCCAGCAGCTTAGTGGGCGGGGGGGCGGATGAGCAGTTCTTC
CASSLVGGGADEQFF
>few|TRBV19|TRBD2|TRBJ2-3
TGTGCCAGTGGCCTGAGGACTAGCGGGCGGGATACGCAGTATTTT
CASGLRTSGRDTQYF
>-|TRBV4-3|TRBD1|TRBJ2-7
TGCGCCAGCAGCCAAGACGCTGGACAGGGGGCCCACGAGCAGTACTTC
CASSQDAGQGAHEQYF
>-|TRBV7-6|-|TRBJ1-6
TGTGCCAGCAGCCCACTCGAGGGCAATTCACCCCTCCACTTT
CASSPLEGNSPLHF